This TCR beta chain was observed in a study of T cell repertoires in cytomegalovirus infection (dated by TCRdb to about 2019). Background for the entire study: Peptide stimulations targeted recently identified HLA-C-restricted CMV epitopes, whose presentation resists viral immunomodulation, together with well-studied HLA-B-restricted epitopes. Donor HLA type was relevant to the analysis, as public TCR beta signatures indicated carriage of CMV infection together with the matching HLA type.

In its sample, this clonotype was seen a few times. Its antigen remains unidentified. Nothing much larger sits one base from this clone, and base qualities are not available. General findings and caveats noted by the study authors: The ex vivo response was dominated by HLA-C-restricted CMV-specific TCR beta clonotypes, which also provided the single most frequent clonotype in two of eight donors. Carriers of CMV infection plus the relevant HLA type were discriminated by the cumulative frequency of public TCR beta family members in the study cohort and in an independent roughly 400-donor cohort.

Sequencing relied on an Illumina HiSeq 1500. TCRdb cleaned the public reads at Q25 with fastp, built clones with MiXCR and kept in-frame beta chains. Every distinct CDR3 protein forms one entry, paired with its most common genes and DNA. The table for this sample lists approximately 1,000,000 distinct CDR3 sequences; around a third of them were counted only once. In total, the top ten clones hold over 12% of the sample. What this sample's treatment or condition label stands for: in vitro stimulation with specific CMV peptide epitopes to enrich CMV-specific T cells. The clonotype was recovered from a human donor in good health (CMV status not recorded). Some clones in this sample may be carry-over from other donors' samples. Sample: cultured CD8+ T cells from PBMCs, taken from culture after CMV antigen stimulation.

The CDR3 sequence is CAVRPGSSGNTIYF. The DNA is as follows: TGTGCCGTAAGACCGGGGAGCTCTGGAAACACCATATATTTT. The chain is assembled from TRBV19 and TRBJ1-3; no confident D gene assignment can be made. Taken from cysteine to phenylalanine, the CDR3 has 14 residues. The DNA shown is the 42-base CDR3, in frame from base 1. V drops 11 bases and J drops 0 bases, leaving 14 bases in between. The germline V gene (reference sequence) gives CDR1 as LNHDA and CDR2 as SQIVND.